The 26 T cell receptor beta chains in this list originate from one sample, sequenced in a study of cytotoxic CD8 clonotypes in ibrutinib-treated CLL (dated by TCRdb to the early 2020s). Reading the label with the study, this specimen's time point is: approximately 25 months on ibrutinib. Libraries came from the immunoSEQ multiplex PCR assay. TCRdb stores this immuneACCESS table with in-frame sequences only. Part of the clones is absent; in the studies checked, under half of the shortfall reflects unresolved V genes, and no reason is known for the rest. The sample table shows hundreds of thousands of clones, and roughly 70% are seen once. The ten largest clonotypes hold 15% to 17% of the sample. The sequencing here drew on PBMCs, taken after 24 months of ibrutinib treatment. These receptors were taken from a human donor with chronic lymphocytic leukemia.

The V and J genes are TRBV19 and TRBJ2-1, with unresolved D. The V end was cut by 4 bases, the J end by 5 bases, with 6 bases between. The CDR3 covers 12 residues. From germline, CDR1 is LNHDA and CDR2 SQIVND (reference sequence). CDR3 loop: CASSTLNNEQFF. CDR3 coding DNA: TGTGCCAGTAGTACGTTGAACAATGAGCAGTTCTTC.

This clone was counted once. The J gene is TRBJ2-3, the V gene TRBV2; 11 nucleotides agree with TRBD2. Germline V lookup: CDR1 SNHLY, CDR2 FYNNEI. The CDR3 extends over 16 amino acids. Trimming at V came to 6 bases and at J to 0 bases, leaving 5 bases not matched to a gene. The CDR3 loop reads CASRRGLAGSTDTQYF. The DNA for the CDR3 is TGTGCCAGCAGGCGAGGACTAGCGGGTAGCACAGATACGCAGTATTTT.

The sample holds a few counts of this clone. The chain is built from TRBV5-1 and TRBJ1-1; D is ambiguous. The V end was cut by 4 bases, the J end by 3 bases, with 10 bases between. Germline loops: CDR1 SGHRS, CDR2 YFSETQ. CDR3 size: 13 residues. CDR3 sequence (DNA): TGCGCCAGCAGCCCGGACGGAGACACTGAAGCTTTCTTT. This encodes CASSPDGDTEAFF.

This clone was seen more than once but under ten times. Other DNA sequences in the sample encode the same CDR3. The chain combines TRBV30 with TRBJ2-5; no firm D call. Deletions cut 0 bases from V and 5 bases from J, with 7 bases between. Germline CDR1 is GTSNPN and CDR2 is SVGIG (reference sequence). The CDR3 length is 12 residues. Here the CDR3 reads CAWSVLLETQYF. In DNA form, the CDR3 reads TGTGCCTGGAGTGTATTACTGGAGACCCAGTACTTC.

This sequence joins TRBV28 and TRBJ2-5; 10 bases line up with TRBD1. This CDR3 has 15 residues. In germline, CDR1 is MDHEN, CDR2 SYDVKM. V gave up 3 bases and J gave up 5 bases; unmatched junction bases: 6. The CDR3 protein is CASSLSDRGLETQYF. In nucleotides, the CDR3 is TGTGCCAGCAGTTTGTCGGACAGGGGGTTGGAGACCCAGTACTTC.

This rearrangement joins TRBV23-1 to TRBJ2-2, with 7 bases aligning to TRBD1. TRBV23-1 is known as an ORF, though its function is uncertain. This CDR3 is 16 amino acids long. The V and J ends lost 0 bases and 1 base, in that order; junction bases with no gene match: 2. The CDR3 coding sequence is TGCGCCAGCAGTCAATCGGGACAGAAGAACACCGGGGAGCTGTTTTTT. It yields the protein CASSQSGQKNTGELFF.

This sequence joins TRBV5-1 and TRBJ2-2; 7 nucleotides agree with TRBD2. Germline-derived CDR1 and CDR2 are SGHRS and YFSETQ. This CDR3 has 15 amino acids. J was trimmed by 4 bases and V by 3 bases; bases with no gene match: 6. CDR3 protein: CASSYRTSRTGELFF. The CDR3 DNA reads as TGCGCCAGCAGCTACCGGACTAGTCGCACCGGGGAGCTGTTTTTT.

The chain recombines TRBV27 with TRBJ2-7, with D possibly being TRBD2 (6 bases). The germline V gene encodes CDR1 MNHEY and CDR2 SMNVEV (reference sequence). The CDR3 is made up of 15 amino acids. The V gene lost 5 bases and the J gene lost 3 bases, with 17 bases spanning the gap. For the CDR3, the DNA is TGTGCCAGCAGTCCCGGGAGCGAGCTCTTCTACGAGCAGTACTTC. This sequence encodes CASSPGSELFYEQYF.

The chain recombines TRBV6-5 with TRBJ2-5; D is tentatively TRBD1 or TRBD2 (5 bases each). The CDR3 contains 13 residues. The V end was cut by 5 bases, the J end by 0 bases, with 7 bases between. CDR1 is MNHEY, CDR2 SVGAGI, per germline. CDR3 sequence: CASSRGHQETQYF. The CDR3 bases are TGTGCCAGCAGTCGGGGCCACCAAGAGACCCAGTACTTC.

The V gene is TRBV6-5, the J gene TRBJ2-2; TRBD1 aligns across 11 bases. The CDR3 sequence is 15 residues long. The V and J ends lost 2 bases and 6 bases, in that order; junction bases with no gene match: 2. Germline assignment: CDR1 MNHEY and CDR2 SVGAGI. CDR3 protein: CASSYGTGGAGELFF. The CDR3 DNA is TGTGCCAGCAGTTACGGGACAGGGGGGGCCGGGGAGCTGTTTTTT.

A few counts support this clone. The same CDR3 arises from other DNA sequences in this sample as well. The chain has TRBV11-2 and TRBJ2-1; a weak D match, TRBD2 (5 bases). This CDR3 is built from 13 residues. V was clipped by 1 base and J by 5 bases, with 6 bases between them. CDR1 SGHAT and CDR2 FQNNGV come from the germline V gene. Here the CDR3 reads CASSLAGNNEQFF. The CDR3, as DNA: TGTGCCAGCAGCTTAGCCGGGAACAATGAGCAGTTCTTC.

The V gene is TRBV5-4, the J gene TRBJ2-5; the D is unclear. Germline assignment: CDR1 SGHNT and CDR2 YYREEE (reference sequence). The CDR3 consists of 13 residues. Trimming removed 4 bases from V and 2 bases from J, with 9 bases in between. CDR3 sequence: CASSPDGQETQYF. The CDR3, as DNA: TGTGCCAGCAGCCCTGACGGGCAAGAGACCCAGTACTTC.

This CDR3 is CASSEWYSGANVLTF. DNA of the CDR3: TGTGCCAGCAGCGAATGGTACTCTGGGGCCAACGTCCTGACTTTC. The chain has TRBV27 and TRBJ2-6; D is unclear. CDR3 length: 15 residues. Trimming pared 6 bases from V and 0 bases from J, leaving 9 bases between. Germline values: CDR1 MNHEY, CDR2 SMNVEV (reference sequence). Full variable domain (remainder filled in from reference TRBV27 and TRBJ2-6): EAQVTQNPRYLITVTGKKLTVTCSQNMNHEYMSWYRQDPGLGLRQIYYSMNVEVTDKGDVPEGYKVSRKEKRNFPLILESPSPNQTSLYFCASSEWYSGANVLTFGAGSRLTVL.

The rearrangement uses TRBV18 and TRBJ2-2; D unresolved. The V end was cut by 5 bases, the J end by 7 bases, with 8 bases between. Germline CDR1 reads KGHSH; CDR2 reads LQKENI. The CDR3 is 12 amino acids. CDR3 in amino acids: CASSERDGELFF. The DNA of the CDR3 is TGTGCCAGCTCAGAAAGGGACGGGGAGCTGTTTTTT.

The J gene is TRBJ1-2, the V gene TRBV6-1; D is unresolved. The CDR3 covers 11 residues. CDR1 and CDR2 (germline): MNHNS, SASEGT. Between the trimmed V and J ends, which lost 3 bases and 2 bases, there was a span of 1 base. The CDR3 sequence is CASSDNYGYTF. The CDR3 region has the DNA TGTGCCAGCAGTGACAACTATGGCTACACCTTC.

V is TRBV29-1 and J is TRBJ2-1; the D is unclear. Germline V CDR1 and CDR2: SQVTM, ANQGSEA. The CDR3 is 9 residues long. V lost 4 bases to trimming and J lost 9 bases, with 4 bases between them. This CDR3 is CSVGVEQFF. CDR3 DNA sequence: TGCAGCGTTGGGGTTGAGCAGTTCTTC.

This clone has just a few counts. The chain has TRBV25-1 and TRBJ1-5; D remains ambiguous. The CDR3 has 14 residues. CDR1 and CDR2 (germline): MGHDK, SYGVNS. Trimming took 8 bases from V and 1 from J, leaving 12 bases between them. CDR3 in DNA: TGTGCCAGCTTCATCACCCGAAGCAATCAGCCCCAGCATTTT. Residues: CASFITRSNQPQHF.

The chain employs TRBV19 and TRBJ1-1, with TRBD1 matching 7 bases. V gave up 3 bases and J gave up 10 bases; unmatched junction bases: 8. CDR3 length equals 13 residues. The germline gives CDR1 LNHDA, CDR2 SQIVND (reference sequence). This chain's CDR3 is CASSIKVRGRAFF. CDR3 DNA sequence: TGTGCCAGTAGTATTAAAGTGAGGGGGCGAGCTTTCTTT.

This chain uses TRBV6-5 with TRBJ2-4; no clear D gene. This CDR3 has 14 amino acids. Germline V gives CDR1 MNHEY, CDR2 SVGAGI. Trimming removed 6 bases at V and 0 bases at J, with 9 bases between. CDR3 sequence: CASRPLLAKNIQYF. For the CDR3, the DNA is TGTGCCAGCAGACCTTTACTAGCCAAAAACATTCAGTACTTC.

The rearrangement joins TRBV19 to TRBJ2-7, with D possibly matching TRBD2 (5 bases). Germline CDR1 LNHDA, CDR2 SQIVND (reference sequence). This CDR3 contains 12 residues. The V gene lost 5 bases and the J gene lost 3 bases, with 8 bases spanning the gap. The CDR3 sequence: CASSSGIYEQYF. CDR3 in DNA: TGTGCCAGTAGTTCCGGGATCTACGAGCAGTACTTC.

Only a few counts were recorded for this clone. V and J are TRBV30 and TRBJ1-4; TRBD1 agrees at 8 bases. CDR3 size: 14 residues. Germline lookup yields CDR1 GTSNPN and CDR2 SVGIG (reference sequence). V lost 2 bases and J lost 7; bases outside the gene matches: 6. This CDR3 is CAWSPDRVGEKLFF. In nucleotides, the CDR3 is TGTGCCTGGAGTCCGGACAGGGTGGGTGAAAAACTGTTTTTT.

The V gene is TRBV29-1, the J gene TRBJ2-5; D remains unclear. CDR3 length: 12 residues. Trimming removed 7 bases from V and 0 bases from J, with 9 bases in between. Germline V gene sequence: CDR1 SQVTM, CDR2 ANQGSEA. CDR3 in DNA: TGCAGCGCGAAAGACGACCAAGAGACCCAGTACTTC. This gives the protein CSAKDDQETQYF.

J is TRBJ2-6 and V is TRBV2; D gene uncertain. Trimming removed 7 bases at V and 0 bases at J, with 16 bases between. CDR1 and CDR2 (germline): SNHLY, FYNNEI. The CDR3 spans 17 residues. CDR3 protein: CASTLNLGASGANVLTF. CDR3 in DNA: TGTGCCAGCACCTTAAACCTCGGAGCCTCTGGGGCCAACGTCCTGACTTTC.

The chain employs TRBV7-8 and TRBJ1-2; tentative D call: TRBD1 (6 bases). The V end lost 2 bases, the J end lost 4 bases, and 11 bases lay between the germline ends. This CDR3 is built from 14 residues. Germline assignment: CDR1 SGHVS and CDR2 FQNEAQ. CDR3 protein: CASSLRGAGYGYTF. CDR3 in DNA: TGTGCCAGCAGCTTAAGGGGGGCAGGCTATGGCTACACCTTC.

The genes are TRBV9 and TRBJ1-5; D remains unclear. Trimming removed 6 bases at V and 10 bases at J, with 11 bases between. CDR3 length equals 11 residues. Germline V CDR1 and CDR2: SGDLS, YYNGEE. CDR3 sequence reads: CASITIPPQHF. The CDR3 region has the DNA TGTGCCAGCATCACTATTCCTCCCCAGCATTTT.

The CDR3 reads CASSLKSEQPQHF. CDR3 nucleotides: TGTGCCAGCAGTTTAAAATCCGAACAGCCCCAGCATTTT. The V and J genes are TRBV28 and TRBJ1-5; D ambiguous. Germline V gene data show CDR1 as MDHEN and CDR2 as SYDVKM. This CDR3 has 13 residues. V lost 2 bases, J lost 7 bases, and 9 bases lay in between.